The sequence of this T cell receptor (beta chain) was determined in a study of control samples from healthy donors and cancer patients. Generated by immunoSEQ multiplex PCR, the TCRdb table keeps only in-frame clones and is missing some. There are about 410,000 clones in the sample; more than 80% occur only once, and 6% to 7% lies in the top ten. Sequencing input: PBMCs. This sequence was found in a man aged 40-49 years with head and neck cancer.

Here the CDR3 reads CASSYTGGAGGNTIYF. The CDR3 DNA sequence: TGTGCCAGCAGCTACACAGGGGGCGCGGGGGGAAACACCATATATTTT. This sequence joins TRBV5-8 and TRBJ1-3; 9 bases align to TRBD1. Trimming removed 3 bases from V and 4 bases from J; junction bases left unmatched: 8. Germline assignment: CDR1 SGHTS and CDR2 YDEGEE. CDR3 size: 16 residues. Full variable domain (remainder filled in from reference TRBV5-8 and TRBJ1-3): EAGVTQSPTHLIKTRGQQATLRCSPISGHTSVYWYQQALGLGLQFLLWYDEGEERNRGNFPPRFSGRQFPNYSSELNVNALELEDSALYLCASSYTGGAGGNTIYFGEGSWLTVV.